The source of this T cell receptor (beta chain) is a study of blood T cell repertoires in COVID-19. Study background: Samples taken during acute and convalescent COVID-19 were collected in the United States, Italy and Spain. T cells, B-cell-depleted T cells, or PBMCs supplied cDNA or gDNA.

Germline lookup yields CDR1 SGHTA and CDR2 FQGNSA. Unmatched junction bases numbered 9, after V lost 4 bases and J lost 3 bases. The CDR3 covers 17 residues. Original processing notes: Cell counts per sample came from amplifying reference gene primers. The protocol was immunoSEQ multiplex PCR, while the TCRdb copy is restricted to in-frame clones and leaves out a portion. Clone size and V and J calls were adopted from that table, with D and trimming inferred from the DNA. The profile shows fewer than 250,000 clones, about 90% of them singletons. The sample was peripheral blood. This sequence joins TRBV7-2 and TRBJ2-7; the match to TRBD2 covers 13 bases. The sequence came from a woman in her 70s with acute or convalescent COVID-19. The CDR3 region is CASSSRTSGSRGYEQYF. The CDR3, as DNA: TGTGCCAGCAGCTCCCGGACTAGCGGGAGTCGCGGCTACGAGCAGTACTTC.